The present T cell receptor (beta chain) was sequenced within a study of graft-versus-host responses after intestinal transplantation. TCRdb's copy holds only in-frame clones and misses some; the assay was immunoSEQ multiplex PCR. The sample contains 80,000 to 100,000 clones, approximately 90% of which appear only once. The germline V gene has CDR1 MGHRA and CDR2 YSYEKL. The CDR3 covers 16 residues. The V and J ends lost 0 bases and 3 bases respectively, with 13 bases between them. As regards this clone: The antigen remains undetermined.

This sequence originates from a human donor who received an intestinal transplant. V gene TRBV4-1 combines with J gene TRBJ2-3, with a weak D call TRBD2 (5 bases). Sample: unstimulated CD4+ T cells sorted from spleen or lymph node cells, taken before intestinal transplant. In nucleotides, the CDR3 is TGCGCCAGCAGCCAAGATTCGGCGGGCCGAACAGATACGCAGTATTTT. Its translation: CASSQDSAGRTDTQYF.